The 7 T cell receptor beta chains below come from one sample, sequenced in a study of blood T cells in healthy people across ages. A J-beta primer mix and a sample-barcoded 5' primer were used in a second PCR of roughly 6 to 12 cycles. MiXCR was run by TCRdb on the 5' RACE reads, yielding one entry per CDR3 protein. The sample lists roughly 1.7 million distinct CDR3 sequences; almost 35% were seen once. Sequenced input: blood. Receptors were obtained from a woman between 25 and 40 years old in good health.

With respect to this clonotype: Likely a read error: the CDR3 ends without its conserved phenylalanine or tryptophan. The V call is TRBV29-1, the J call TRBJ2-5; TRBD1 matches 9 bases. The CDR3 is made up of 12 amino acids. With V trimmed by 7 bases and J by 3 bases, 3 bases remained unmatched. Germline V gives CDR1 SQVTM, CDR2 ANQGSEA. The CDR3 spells CSARQGEETQYL. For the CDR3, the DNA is TGCAGCGCCCGACAGGGGGAAGAGACCCAGTACCTC.

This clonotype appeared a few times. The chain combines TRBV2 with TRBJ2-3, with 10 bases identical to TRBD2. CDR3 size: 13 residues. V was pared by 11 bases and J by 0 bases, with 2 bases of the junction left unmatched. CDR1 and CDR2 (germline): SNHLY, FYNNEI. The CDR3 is CAETSGSTDTQYF. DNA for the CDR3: TGTGCCGAGACTAGCGGGAGCACAGATACGCAGTATTTT.

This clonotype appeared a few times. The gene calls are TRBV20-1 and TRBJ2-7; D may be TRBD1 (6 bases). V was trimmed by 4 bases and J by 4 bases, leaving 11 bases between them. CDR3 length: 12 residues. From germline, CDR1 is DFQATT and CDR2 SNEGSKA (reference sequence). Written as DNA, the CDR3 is TGCAGTGCTACGAGACAGGTTTACGAGCAGTACTTC. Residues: CSATRQVYEQYF.

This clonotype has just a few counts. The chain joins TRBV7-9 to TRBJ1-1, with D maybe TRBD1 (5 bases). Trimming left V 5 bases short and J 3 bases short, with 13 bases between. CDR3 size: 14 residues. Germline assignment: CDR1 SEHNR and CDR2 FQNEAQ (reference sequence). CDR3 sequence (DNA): TGTGCCAGCAGCCTCGTCCAGGGAGACACTGAAGCTTTCTTT. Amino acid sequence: CASSLVQGDTEAFF.

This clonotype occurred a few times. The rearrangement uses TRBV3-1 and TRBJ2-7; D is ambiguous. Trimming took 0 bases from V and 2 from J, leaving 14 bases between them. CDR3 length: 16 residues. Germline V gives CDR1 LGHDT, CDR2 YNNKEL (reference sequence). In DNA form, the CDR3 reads TGTGCCAGCAGCCAAGAGCCCAGTCCATATCCCTACGAGCAGTACTTC. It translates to CASSQEPSPYPYEQYF.

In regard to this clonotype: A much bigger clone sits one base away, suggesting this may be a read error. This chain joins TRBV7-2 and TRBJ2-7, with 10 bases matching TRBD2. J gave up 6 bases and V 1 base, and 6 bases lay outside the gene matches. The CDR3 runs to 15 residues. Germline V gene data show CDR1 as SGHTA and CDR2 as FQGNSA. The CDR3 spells CASSLDPSGSCEQYF. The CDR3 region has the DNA TGTGCCAGCAGCTTAGATCCTAGCGGGAGTTGCGAGCAGTACTTC.

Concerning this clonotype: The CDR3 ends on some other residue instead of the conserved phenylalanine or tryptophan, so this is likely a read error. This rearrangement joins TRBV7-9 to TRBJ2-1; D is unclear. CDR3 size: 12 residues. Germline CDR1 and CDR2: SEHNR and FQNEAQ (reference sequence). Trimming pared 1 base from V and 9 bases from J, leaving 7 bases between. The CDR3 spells CASSLVRLEQFL. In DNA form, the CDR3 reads TGTGCCAGCAGCTTAGTAAGGCTTGAGCAGTTCTTA.